The rows below give T cell receptor beta chains drawn from one sample of a study of radiotherapy plus CTLA-4 blockade in lung cancer. Measured with immunoSEQ multiplex PCR; TCRdb has only the in-frame clones, and not every one. The sample carries more than 65,000 clones, under 85% recorded once. Sample: peripheral blood, taken from a patient treated with radiotherapy plus ipilimumab. Receptor source: a human donor with non-small cell lung cancer who had stable disease on radiotherapy plus ipilimumab. Each CDR3 is given with its conserved first and last residue. Fields, in order: J gene, D gene, V gene, clone size, CDR3 protein, CDR3 DNA. A D gene is named only where the DNA matches it firmly. Clone size appears in some rows only: once, few, many, or a class for an expanded clone.

J: TRBJ1-5; D: TRBD1; V: TRBV7-9; size: -; CDR3: CASSLGTGVYQPQHF; DNA: TGTGCCAGCAGCTTAGGAACAGGGGTGTACCAGCCCCAGCATTTT
J: TRBJ1-5; D: -; V: TRBV28; size: -; CDR3: CASSLNGNQPQHF; DNA: TGTGCCAGCTCCCTCAATGGCAATCAGCCCCAGCATTTT
J: TRBJ2-7; D: -; V: TRBV7-3; size: -; CDR3: CASSSKGGRFEFEQYF; DNA: TGTGCCAGCAGCTCTAAGGGGGGGCGCTTCGAATTCGAGCAGTACTTC
J: TRBJ2-3; D: -; V: TRBV2; size: -; CDR3: CASRDTGSTDTQYF; DNA: TGTGCCAGCAGAGATACAGGGAGCACAGATACGCAGTATTTT
J: TRBJ2-7; D: -; V: TRBV7-9; size: -; CDR3: CASREAAPYEQYF; DNA: TGTGCCAGCAGGGAGGCGGCCCCCTACGAGCAGTACTTC
J: TRBJ2-7; D: TRBD1; V: TRBV6-5; size: -; CDR3: CASSSGTGTYEQYF; DNA: TGTGCCAGCAGCTCCGGGACAGGGACCTACGAGCAGTACTTC
J: TRBJ2-7; D: TRBD2; V: TRBV6-5; size: -; CDR3: CASSLLAGTYEQYF; DNA: TGTGCCAGCAGTTTACTAGCGGGCACCTACGAGCAGTACTTC
J: TRBJ2-7; D: TRBD2; V: TRBV5-4; size: -; CDR3: CASSLGLAVYEQYF; DNA: TGTGCCAGCAGCTTGGGACTAGCGGTCTACGAGCAGTACTTC
J: TRBJ2-2; D: TRBD2; V: TRBV7-2; size: -; CDR3: CASSSRSSGVSGELFF; DNA: TGTGCCAGCAGCTCGAGATCTAGCGGGGTATCCGGGGAGCTGTTTTTT
J: TRBJ2-7; D: TRBD2; V: TRBV19; size: -; CDR3: CASGTSGSYEQYF; DNA: TGTGCCAGTGGGACTAGCGGATCCTACGAGCAGTACTTC
J: TRBJ2-7; D: TRBD1; V: TRBV7-9; size: -; CDR3: CASSSFGQGVNEQYF; DNA: TGTGCCAGCAGCTCCTTCGGGCAGGGGGTTAACGAGCAGTACTTC
J: TRBJ1-1; D: -; V: TRBV28; size: -; CDR3: CAIQSMNTEAFF; DNA: TGTGCCATACAGTCCATGAACACTGAAGCTTTCTTT
J: TRBJ1-4; D: -; V: TRBV5-1; size: once; CDR3: CASSLEQGIKRLFF; DNA: TGCGCCAGCAGCTTGGAACAGGGTATCAAGAGACTGTTTTTT
J: TRBJ2-7; D: TRBD2; V: TRBV4-1; size: few; CDR3: CASSVEGLAGREQYF; DNA: TGCGCCAGCAGCGTTGAGGGACTAGCGGGACGCGAGCAGTACTTC
J: TRBJ2-7; D: -; V: TRBV9; size: -; CDR3: CASSVGHLSYEQYF; DNA: TGTGCCAGCAGCGTAGGGCACCTCTCCTACGAGCAGTACTTC
J: TRBJ2-1; D: -; V: TRBV29-1; size: -; CDR3: CSVETRNEQFF; DNA: TGCAGCGTTGAAACCAGGAATGAGCAGTTCTTC
J: TRBJ2-2; D: -; V: TRBV19; size: -; CDR3: CASSPRGNTGELFF; DNA: TGTGCCAGTAGTCCGCGGGGAAACACCGGGGAGCTGTTTTTT
J: TRBJ1-2; D: TRBD1; V: TRBV28; size: -; CDR3: CASSLPGTGVGYTF; DNA: TGTGCCAGCAGTTTACCCGGGACAGGGGTCGGCTACACCTTC
J: TRBJ1-6; D: -; V: TRBV6-4; size: -; CDR3: CASSPWKGENSPLHF; DNA: TGTGCCAGCAGCCCTTGGAAAGGGGAGAATTCACCCCTCCACTTT
J: TRBJ1-2; D: -; V: TRBV5-4; size: few; CDR3: CASSSDSNYGYTF; DNA: TGTGCCAGCAGCTCGGACAGTAACTATGGCTACACCTTC
J: TRBJ1-1; D: TRBD1; V: TRBV9; size: -; CDR3: CASSVIGGPYTEAFF; DNA: TGTGCCAGCAGCGTTATAGGGGGCCCCTACACTGAAGCTTTCTTT
J: TRBJ1-5; D: TRBD1; V: TRBV2; size: -; CDR3: CASSDPLQGAGNQPQHF; DNA: TGTGCCAGCAGTGACCCCCTACAGGGGGCTGGCAATCAGCCCCAGCATTTT